This TCR beta chain was retrieved from a study of T cell changes during pregnancy in multiple sclerosis (dated by TCRdb to between 2017 and 2020). In the study overall: In women with multiple sclerosis, the researchers looked at how the T cell repertoire shifted as pregnancy progressed.

The germline V gene yields ENHRY for CDR1 and SYGVKD for CDR2. Trimming takes 2 bases off V and 5 bases off J; junction bases not matched to a gene: 4. Counted from cysteine to phenylalanine, this CDR3 has 16 amino acids. Only the CDR3 DNA is retained, 48 bases long and in frame from the first base. For this clone: What this receptor recognizes is not known. Qualities for individual bases were not recorded, and no much larger clone is one base off.

Library method: the immunoSEQ multiplex PCR assay. TCRdb took over this immuneACCESS table, retaining in-frame rearrangements with V and J assigned. Such tables are incomplete; in checked studies, under half of the missing clones stem from an unresolved V gene, and the remainder is unexplained. This sample holds 45,000 to 55,000 clones; around 94% were observed only once. The ten top clones hold approximately 0.91% of the sample. This sequence uses TRBV10-3 and TRBJ2-7, with 15 central nucleotides matching TRBD2. The TCR comes from a female donor in good health, enrolled as a control in a pregnancy study. Sequences were derived from CD4+ T cells from peripheral blood mononuclear cells, sampled in the second trimester of pregnancy. The DNA sequence is TGTGCCATCAGTGAGGGGACTAGCGGGAGGAGCAACGAGCAGTACTTC. This gives the protein CAISEGTSGRSNEQYF.